This entry is about one T cell receptor beta chain. The antigen is undetermined. The data stem from a study of T cell responses to AZD1222 COVID-19 vaccine. Germline V CDR1 and CDR2: SGDLS, YYNGEE. This CDR3 is built from 17 residues. V lost 4 bases and J lost 0, with 17 bases in between. Overall study results and limits: Spike-specific TCRs gained breadth and depth after people received two AZD1222 doses. CD4 TCRs associated with vaccination spanned spike, dominating at 160-218 and 743-854.

Data came from immunoSEQ multiplex PCR; TCRdb stores just in-frame clones and leaves some out. The table lists 150,000 to 200,000 clones, around nine tenths of them singletons. The clonotype comes from an adult in good health. The material sequenced was peripheral blood, taken on day 0 of AZD1222 vaccination. This rearrangement joins TRBV9 to TRBJ1-3; D is unresolved. CDR3 bases: TGTGCCAGCAGCCCCACGGGATTCGGCATCTCTGGAAACACCATATATTTT. It is translated as CASSPTGFGISGNTIYF.